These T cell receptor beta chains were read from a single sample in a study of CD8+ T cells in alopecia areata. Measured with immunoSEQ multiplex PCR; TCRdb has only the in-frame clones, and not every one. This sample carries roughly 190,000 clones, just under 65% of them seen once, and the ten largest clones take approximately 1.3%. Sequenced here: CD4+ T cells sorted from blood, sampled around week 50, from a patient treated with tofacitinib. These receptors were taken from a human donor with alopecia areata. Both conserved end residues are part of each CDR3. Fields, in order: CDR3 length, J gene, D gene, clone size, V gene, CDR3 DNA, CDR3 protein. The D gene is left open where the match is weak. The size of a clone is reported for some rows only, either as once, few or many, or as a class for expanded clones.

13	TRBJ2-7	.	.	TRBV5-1	TGCGCCAGCAGCTTTTTGGGAACCTACGAGCAGTACTTC	CASSFLGTYEQYF
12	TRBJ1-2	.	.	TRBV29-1	TGCAGCGCCAGGGGCTCCAACTATGGCTACACCTTC	CSARGSNYGYTF
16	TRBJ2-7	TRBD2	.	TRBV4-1	TGCGCCAGCAGCCAAGATCCTAGCGGGGGGGGTTACGAGCAGTACTTC	CASSQDPSGGGYEQYF
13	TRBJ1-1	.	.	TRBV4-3	TGCGCCAGCAGCCACACAGGGACCACTGAAGCTTTCTTT	CASSHTGTTEAFF
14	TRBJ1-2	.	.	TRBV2	TGTGCCAGCAGTGAACAGGGTACCGACTATGGCTACACCTTC	CASSEQGTDYGYTF
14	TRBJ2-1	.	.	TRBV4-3	TGCGCCAGCAGCCCCCAATTGCAGGGCCATGAGCAGTTCTTC	CASSPQLQGHEQFF
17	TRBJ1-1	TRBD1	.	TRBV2	TGTGCCAGCGGACCTCACAGGGGGCAATCGATGAACACTGAAGCTTTCTTT	CASGPHRGQSMNTEAFF
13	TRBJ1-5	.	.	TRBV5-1	TGTGCCAGCAGCCCGCAGGGAGATCAGCCCCAGCATTTT	CASSPQGDQPQHF
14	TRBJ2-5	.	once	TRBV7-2	TGTGCCAGCAGCTTAGATAGGGGTCAAGAGACCCAGTACTTC	CASSLDRGQETQYF
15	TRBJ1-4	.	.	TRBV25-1	TGTGCCAGCAGTGCCGTGACAGGCGGAAATGAAAAACTGTTTTTT	CASSAVTGGNEKLFF
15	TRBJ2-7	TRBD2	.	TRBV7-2	TGTGCCAGCAGCGTAACGGGGGGACTCTCCTACGAGCAGTACTTC	CASSVTGGLSYEQYF
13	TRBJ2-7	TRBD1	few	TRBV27	TGTGCCAGCAGTCGCAAACAGGGGTACGAGCAGTACTTC	CASSRKQGYEQYF
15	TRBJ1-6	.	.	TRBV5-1	TGCGCCAGCAGCGGTCCTGGGGACCTGGGGTCACCCCTCCACTTT	CASSGPGDLGSPLHF
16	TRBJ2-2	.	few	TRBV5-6	TGTGCCAGCAGCTTGGTACGGGGGTCGTACACCGGGGAGCTGTTTTTT	CASSLVRGSYTGELFF
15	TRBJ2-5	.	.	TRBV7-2	TGTGCCAGCAGCCAGGATCCTTTAAGGCCGGAGACCCAGTACTTC	CASSQDPLRPETQYF
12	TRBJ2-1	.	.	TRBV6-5	TGTGCCAGCAGTTACTTATCGGGGGAGCAGTTCTTC	CASSYLSGEQFF